This is a list of T cell receptor beta chains from one sample in a study of OX40 agonist ivuxolimab in advanced cancers. Sequencing was performed with immunoSEQ multiplex PCR; in TCRdb, only in-frame clones are kept and a portion is missing. The data show about 7,000 clones, with around three quarters seen just once and about two fifths held by the top ten. Material: CD4+ or CD8+ T cells sorted from blood, obtained in a trial of the OX40 agonist ivuxolimab. These receptor sequences come from an adult with an advanced solid tumor such as melanoma, head and neck, liver or kidney cancer. CDR3s include the opening cysteine and the closing phenylalanine or tryptophan. The D gene is left open where the match is weak. Some rows have no size entry. The others give once, few or many, or a class for an expanded clone.

D	size	V	J	CDR3	DNA
-	-	TRBV6-5	TRBJ2-7	CASSLGTREQYF	TGTGCCAGCAGTCTCGGGACTCGTGAGCAGTACTTC
-	-	TRBV11-2	TRBJ2-7	CASSPYLEGDEQYF	TGTGCCAGCAGCCCCTACCTCGAGGGCGACGAGCAGTACTTC
TRBD2	-	TRBV5-4	TRBJ2-3	CASSLASGRGTDTQYF	TGTGCCAGCAGCTTGGCGAGCGGGAGAGGTACAGATACGCAGTATTTT
-	-	TRBV27	TRBJ2-7	CASSPYWVSSYEQYF	TGTGCCAGCAGCCCTTACTGGGTTAGCTCCTACGAGCAGTACTTC
-	-	TRBV7-3	TRBJ2-3	CASSSDGLYTDTQYF	TGTGCCAGCAGCTCAGACGGTCTCTACACAGATACGCAGTATTTT
-	-	TRBV28	TRBJ2-1	CASSLHGFEQFF	TGTGCCAGCAGTTTACATGGATTTGAGCAGTTCTTC
TRBD1	-	TRBV29-1	TRBJ2-4	CSVIGQDPGIQYF	TGCAGCGTTATCGGACAGGACCCAGGCATTCAGTACTTC
-	-	TRBV6-6	TRBJ2-3	CASNGGVVADTQYF	TGTGCCAGCAACGGGGGAGTAGTTGCAGATACGCAGTATTTT
-	medium-sized	TRBV2	TRBJ2-7	CASSGTVYEQYF	TGTGCCAGCAGTGGGACGGTCTACGAGCAGTACTTC
-	few	TRBV7-2	TRBJ2-7	CASSLDSLEQYF	TGTGCCAGCAGCTTAGACTCCTTAGAGCAGTACTTC
-	-	TRBV7-6	TRBJ2-7	CASSLAVGESYEQYF	TGTGCCAGCAGCTTAGCGGTAGGCGAATCCTACGAGCAGTACTTC
-	-	TRBV7-6	TRBJ2-7	CASSFGTAYEQYF	TGTGCCAGCAGCTTCGGTACCGCCTACGAGCAGTACTTC
TRBD2	few	TRBV7-9	TRBJ2-1	CASSYQGTSGREKQFF	TGTGCCAGCAGTTACCAAGGGACTAGCGGGAGGGAAAAGCAGTTCTTC
-	once	TRBV2	TRBJ1-1	CASSPTGSTEAFF	TGTGCCAGCAGTCCAACAGGGAGCACTGAAGCTTTCTTT
-	-	TRBV27	TRBJ2-4	CASSLSLGGPAKNIQYF	TGTGCCAGCAGTTTATCATTGGGGGGACCAGCCAAAAACATTCAGTACTTC
TRBD1	-	TRBV7-9	TRBJ2-7	CASSQESGQGVYEQYF	TGTGCCAGCAGCCAAGAATCGGGACAGGGGGTCTACGAGCAGTACTTC
TRBD2	-	TRBV11-1	TRBJ2-3	CASSLGAGGADTQYF	TGTGCCAGCAGCTTAGGAGCGGGGGGAGCAGATACGCAGTATTTT
TRBD1	once	TRBV11-2	TRBJ2-1	CASSLGSGQGEVQFF	TGTGCCAGCAGCTTGGGTAGCGGACAGGGGGAGGTGCAGTTCTTC
-	-	TRBV11-1	TRBJ2-5	CASSSGAGTFGETQYF	TGTGCCAGCAGCTCTGGAGCAGGGACTTTTGGAGAGACCCAGTACTTC
-	-	TRBV15	TRBJ1-6	CATSRDHAGDNSPLHF	TGTGCCACCAGCAGAGATCACGCAGGGGATAATTCACCCCTCCACTTT
-	once	TRBV13	TRBJ2-3	CATGLSLSHTQYF	TGTGCCACCGGGCTGTCACTTTCACATACGCAGTATTTT
-	few	TRBV18	TRBJ2-7	CASSPRRTPYEQYF	TGTGCCAGCTCACCTCGCCGGACACCCTACGAGCAGTACTTC
TRBD1	-	TRBV18	TRBJ2-7	CASSPPGTGVLYEQYF	TGTGCCAGCTCACCACCCGGGACAGGGGTCCTCTACGAGCAGTACTTC
-	-	TRBV5-5	TRBJ2-7	CASSLGDRSYEQYF	TGTGCCAGCAGCTTGGGAGACAGGTCCTACGAGCAGTACTTC
-	once	TRBV7-2	TRBJ2-7	CASSLEGRSEQYF	TGTGCCAGCAGCCTGGAAGGGAGATCCGAGCAGTACTTC
-	few	TRBV9	TRBJ2-1	CASSATLELLSSYNEQFF	TGTGCCAGCAGCGCGACCCTGGAACTGCTGAGCTCCTACAATGAGCAGTTCTTC
TRBD2	-	TRBV5-1	TRBJ2-1	CASSLELREVAYNEQFF	TGCGCCAGCAGCTTGGAATTGCGGGAGGTCGCCTACAATGAGCAGTTCTTC
-	-	TRBV28	TRBJ1-1	CASSLVRQATEAFF	TGTGCCAGCAGTTTGGTCAGGCAGGCCACTGAAGCTTTCTTT
TRBD2	-	TRBV7-3	TRBJ2-5	CASSPKAGVAETQYF	TGTGCCAGCAGCCCGAAAGCGGGAGTGGCGGAGACCCAGTACTTC
-	-	TRBV22-1	TRBJ1-2	CPGEGNTTRKTYGYTF	TGTCCTGGGGAGGGGAATACGACGAGAAAGACCTATGGCTACACCTTC
TRBD2	-	TRBV9	TRBJ2-3	CASSPIAGVDTQYF	TGTGCCAGCAGCCCCATAGCGGGAGTAGATACGCAGTATTTT